This record concerns one TCR beta chain sequence. Its target is unknown. This CDR3 region has 13 residues. Trimming cost V 6 bases and J 0 bases, with 9 bases left between them. Germline CDR1 SQVTM, CDR2 ANQGSEA. Unsorted cryopreserved PBMC were sequenced, averaging approximately 100,000 T cells per clinical donor. This specimen belongs to a study of T cells in tuberculosis. Sequenced by immunoSEQ multiplex PCR; TCRdb stores in-frame clones only, minus some. Here the sample spans 35,000 to 55,000 clones, 90% to 95% being singletons. General study findings and limits: Smaller alpha distances in active tuberculosis partly reflected shorter CDR3-alpha lengths.

J is TRBJ1-3 and V is TRBV29-1; D not resolved. The clonotype was recovered from a donor between 10 and 35 years old with latent tuberculosis or without tuberculosis infection. The sequenced sample was PBMCs. The CDR3: CSVRRGSGNTIYF. DNA of the CDR3: TGCAGCGTCCGGCGCGGCTCTGGAAACACCATATATTTT.